Sequencing of this T cell receptor beta chain was carried out in a study of response to subunit inactivated influenza vaccine (dated 2018 in TCRdb). Regarding the complete study: Deep quantitative T cell receptor repertoire profiling was used in the study to track responses to a trivalent subunit inactivated influenza vaccine.

Turning to this clonotype: Its antigen has not been determined. Base qualities are missing; no much larger clone stands one base away.

What the authors observed across the whole study: The authors proposed that each seasonal influenza vaccination may bring in only a limited number of new T cells.

Libraries were made using RT-PCR. Sequenced using an Illumina HiSeq 2500. TCRdb took the public reads, trimmed them with fastp at Q25, ran MiXCR for clone calling and kept in-frame beta chains. Every entry covers one CDR3 protein and lists the most common genes and DNA from its rows. Counted in this sample were about 700,000 distinct CDR3 sequences; approximately 13% of them appeared once. Around 6.5% of the sample is held by the ten biggest clonotypes. From the cysteine up to the phenylalanine, the CDR3 has a length of 15 residues. CDR3 DNA only is kept here, 45 bases in frame from base 1. Based on the germline V gene, the CDR1 and CDR2 sequences are SGHVS and FQNEAQ. Trimming costs V 3 bases and J 6 bases, and their ends lie 14 bases apart.

This clonotype was obtained from a man over 45 who received an inactivated influenza vaccine. Donor details come from another sample of the same person, matched by shared clones. Recombination joined TRBV7-8 with TRBJ2-2, with an unclear D gene assignment. The sequences come from PBMCs from blood, collected roughly 15 days before vaccination. The nucleotides are TGTGCCAGCAGCTTTGGGATCCAGTGGTCCGGGGAGCTGTTTTTT. It specifies CASSFGIQWSGELFF.